A selection of T cell receptor beta chains follows, all from one sample in a study of T cells in localized non-small cell lung cancer. Some clones are missing from TCRdb's copy, which holds only in-frame ones; the method was immunoSEQ multiplex PCR. The repertoire includes about 22,000 clones, 88% of them detected once, and about 23% sits in the top ten. The sample was PBMCs, taken before any cancer treatment. The receptor set was obtained from a man between 40 and 75 years old with stage II squamous cell lung carcinoma. Each CDR3 is given with its conserved first and last residue. The order of the fields is CDR3 DNA, CDR3 protein, clone size, V gene, J gene, D gene. A D gene is named only where the DNA matches it firmly. Clone size is given for some rows only: seen once, a few or many times, or a class if the clone is expanded.

DNA: TGTGCCAGCAGCCAAAATACGGCAGGGGATGTCAAAAACATTCAGTACTTC
CDR3: CASSQNTAGDVKNIQYF
size: -
V: TRBV7-9
J: TRBJ2-4
D: -

DNA: TGTGCCTGGAGTTCACTAAGGGACAGGGGTGAAAAACTGTTTTTT
CDR3: CAWSSLRDRGEKLFF
size: -
V: TRBV30
J: TRBJ1-4
D: TRBD1

DNA: TGTGCCAGCAGCTACCGGACTAGCGGGGGGGATACGCAGTATTTT
CDR3: CASSYRTSGGDTQYF
size: -
V: TRBV11-2
J: TRBJ2-3
D: TRBD2

DNA: TGCAGCGTGTTCCTTGACTCCTCTGGGGCCAACGTCCTGACTTTC
CDR3: CSVFLDSSGANVLTF
size: -
V: TRBV29-1
J: TRBJ2-6
D: -

DNA: TGTGCCAGCAGCCAAGTACCCTTTCAGCGGTCCTACAAGCAGTACTTC
CDR3: CASSQVPFQRSYKQYF
size: once
V: TRBV14
J: TRBJ2-7
D: -

DNA: TGTGCCAGCAGTTACTCTTCGACAGGGTCTTTCTATGGCTACACCTTC
CDR3: CASSYSSTGSFYGYTF
size: -
V: TRBV6-7
J: TRBJ1-2
D: TRBD1

DNA: TGTGCCAGCAGCGTTGACAGGGTAGGGGCTGAAGCTTTCTTT
CDR3: CASSVDRVGAEAFF
size: once
V: TRBV7-2
J: TRBJ1-1
D: TRBD1

DNA: TGTGCCATCCCAGCCAAGGAGCGCTCCTACGAGCAGTACTTC
CDR3: CAIPAKERSYEQYF
size: few
V: TRBV7-9
J: TRBJ2-7
D: -

DNA: TGTGCCATCTCAACAGTGGGGAGCACAGATACGCAGTATTTT
CDR3: CAISTVGSTDTQYF
size: -
V: TRBV30
J: TRBJ2-3
D: -

DNA: TGCGCCAGCAGCCAAGTGGTGAGCGGGCCCCCGAATGAGCAGTTCTTC
CDR3: CASSQVVSGPPNEQFF
size: -
V: TRBV4-1
J: TRBJ2-1
D: -

DNA: TGTGCCAGCAGCCAATCAACGCCAGGGACGTCTAGAAACACCATATATTTT
CDR3: CASSQSTPGTSRNTIYF
size: -
V: TRBV21-1
J: TRBJ1-3
D: -

DNA: TGTGCCAGCAGCTTAGGTGGAGGGAGGGCCAGTAACAATGAGCAGTTCTTC
CDR3: CASSLGGGRASNNEQFF
size: -
V: TRBV11-3
J: TRBJ2-1
D: TRBD2

DNA: TGTGCCATCAGTGAGTCGAGCGGGGCTCTAACTGTCTACACCTTC
CDR3: CAISESSGALTVYTF
size: -
V: TRBV10-3
J: TRBJ1-2
D: -

DNA: TGTGCCAGCAGCAAGGGGTCTAACTATGGCTACACCTTC
CDR3: CASSKGSNYGYTF
size: -
V: TRBV6-5
J: TRBJ1-2
D: -

DNA: TGTGCCAGCAGCTTAGGTATTGCGGCGCTATCACCCGGGGAGCTGTTTTTT
CDR3: CASSLGIAALSPGELFF
size: -
V: TRBV7-2
J: TRBJ2-2
D: -

DNA: TGTGCCAGCCAATCACAGGGGGCCTACGAGCAGTACTTC
CDR3: CASQSQGAYEQYF
size: -
V: TRBV6-6
J: TRBJ2-7
D: TRBD1

DNA: TGTGCCAGCAGCCCCTTCCCATCTGGGGCCAACGTCCTGACTTTC
CDR3: CASSPFPSGANVLTF
size: -
V: TRBV7-8
J: TRBJ2-6
D: -

DNA: TGTGCCAGCAGCCTCAGGACTAGCGGGCGTTACAATGAGCAGTTCTTC
CDR3: CASSLRTSGRYNEQFF
size: -
V: TRBV5-8
J: TRBJ2-1
D: TRBD2

DNA: TGTGCCAGCAACCTACTAGCGGGGAAAAATGAGCAGTTCTTC
CDR3: CASNLLAGKNEQFF
size: -
V: TRBV27
J: TRBJ2-1
D: TRBD2

DNA: TGTGCCAGCAGTGTGAAAGAGAACAATGAGCAGTTCTTC
CDR3: CASSVKENNEQFF
size: -
V: TRBV6-1
J: TRBJ2-1
D: -

DNA: TGTGCCATCAGTGCAGGGACAGGGGGCGCAAGCACTGAAGCTTTCTTT
CDR3: CAISAGTGGASTEAFF
size: -
V: TRBV10-3
J: TRBJ1-1
D: TRBD1

DNA: TGTGCCAGCAGTTACGACGGTGGCACAGATACGCAGTATTTT
CDR3: CASSYDGGTDTQYF
size: -
V: TRBV6-5
J: TRBJ2-3
D: -

DNA: TGTGCCAGCAGCCCGGTGGGACTAGCGGGGGGCCCGATCGAGCAGTACTTC
CDR3: CASSPVGLAGGPIEQYF
size: -
V: TRBV13
J: TRBJ2-7
D: TRBD2

DNA: TGTGCCAGCAGCTCGCCGGGGCTAGCGGGAATCACCGGGGAGCTGTTTTTT
CDR3: CASSSPGLAGITGELFF
size: -
V: TRBV9
J: TRBJ2-2
D: TRBD2

DNA: TGTGCCAGCAGCCCAGGACTAGCCTACAATGAGCAGTTCTTC
CDR3: CASSPGLAYNEQFF
size: -
V: TRBV9
J: TRBJ2-1
D: TRBD2

DNA: TGTGCCAGCATGGGGCTACACACAGATACGCAGTATTTT
CDR3: CASMGLHTDTQYF
size: -
V: TRBV25-1
J: TRBJ2-3
D: -

DNA: TGTGCAAGTCGCTTATTAGGAAGCAGTATGAGTCGAAGCGCTGAAGCTTTCTTT
CDR3: CASRLLGSSMSRSAEAFF
size: -
V: TRBV12-2
J: TRBJ1-1
D: -

DNA: TGTGCCAGCAGTTTCCTCCCCCCAGGCAATGAGCAGTTCTTC
CDR3: CASSFLPPGNEQFF
size: -
V: TRBV27
J: TRBJ2-1
D: -

DNA: TGTGCCAGCAGCTCCGGGACAGGGGGCGTCTACTATGGCTACACCTTC
CDR3: CASSSGTGGVYYGYTF
size: -
V: TRBV5-5
J: TRBJ1-2
D: TRBD1

DNA: TGTGCCAGCAGCAAAGGTGGACTAGCGGGAGATTCAAACACCGGGGAGCTGTTTTTT
CDR3: CASSKGGLAGDSNTGELFF
size: -
V: TRBV21-1
J: TRBJ2-2
D: -

DNA: TGCGCCAGCGGGGGCGACTACGAGCAGTACTTC
CDR3: CASGGDYEQYF
size: once
V: TRBV5-1
J: TRBJ2-7
D: -

DNA: TGTGCCAGCAGTCATTCCGGGGGGACTGAAGCTTTCTTT
CDR3: CASSHSGGTEAFF
size: -
V: TRBV6-1
J: TRBJ1-1
D: -

DNA: TGTGCCAGCAGCCATAGAGAGGGTCGGGCCGGGGAGCTGTTTTTT
CDR3: CASSHREGRAGELFF
size: -
V: TRBV4-2
J: TRBJ2-2
D: -

DNA: TGCGCCAGCAGCTTCTCGACAGGGGGAGTGACTGAAGCTTTCTTT
CDR3: CASSFSTGGVTEAFF
size: -
V: TRBV5-1
J: TRBJ1-1
D: TRBD1

DNA: TGTGCCAGTAGTTCTCGCTCGGGGGGACACTCTGAAGCTTTCTTT
CDR3: CASSSRSGGHSEAFF
size: -
V: TRBV19
J: TRBJ1-1
D: -

DNA: TGTGCCAGCTCACCACCGGGTCTCTCCTACGAGCAGTACTTC
CDR3: CASSPPGLSYEQYF
size: -
V: TRBV18
J: TRBJ2-7
D: -

DNA: TGCGCCAGCAGCTTGGCGGCAGGCCCTCGGGGAGAAAAACTGTTTTTT
CDR3: CASSLAAGPRGEKLFF
size: -
V: TRBV5-1
J: TRBJ1-4
D: -

DNA: TGCGCCAGCAGCTTGGTCAGGGAGTCTAGCGGGCGGGACGAGCAGTACTTC
CDR3: CASSLVRESSGRDEQYF
size: medium-sized
V: TRBV5-1
J: TRBJ2-7
D: TRBD2

DNA: TGTGCCAGCAGCCGACAAGGGGACAGGGCGCCCTACGAGCAGTACTTC
CDR3: CASSRQGDRAPYEQYF
size: -
V: TRBV7-9
J: TRBJ2-7
D: TRBD1

DNA: TGTGCCAGCAGCTTAGACAGGGCTCGGAGCTACACCTTC
CDR3: CASSLDRARSYTF
size: -
V: TRBV7-8
J: TRBJ1-2
D: -

DNA: TGCGCCAGCAGTGAGATCCAGGCTCGGGGTGGAAACACCATATATTTT
CDR3: CASSEIQARGGNTIYF
size: -
V: TRBV10-2
J: TRBJ1-3
D: -

DNA: TGTGCCAGCAGCGTAGGAGCGGGAGTCACCTACAATGAGCAGTTCTTC
CDR3: CASSVGAGVTYNEQFF
size: -
V: TRBV9
J: TRBJ2-1
D: TRBD2

DNA: TGTGCCAGCAGCTTAGGGGGCGGGTATGGCTACACCTTC
CDR3: CASSLGGGYGYTF
size: -
V: TRBV11-2
J: TRBJ1-2
D: -

DNA: TGTGCCAGCACACCGGGACAGGGGGCTCGGCAGCCCCAGCATTTT
CDR3: CASTPGQGARQPQHF
size: -
V: TRBV2
J: TRBJ1-5
D: TRBD1

DNA: TGTGCCAGCCGTTCTGACTTCCAGGGTAATCAGCCCCAGCATTTT
CDR3: CASRSDFQGNQPQHF
size: once
V: TRBV2
J: TRBJ1-5
D: -

DNA: TGTGCCAGCAGTCCCGAGGGTCGCGAGCAGTACTTC
CDR3: CASSPEGREQYF
size: -
V: TRBV7-9
J: TRBJ2-7
D: -

DNA: TGTGCCAGCAGCTTTCTAGGCCTTTCTGAAGCTTTCTTT
CDR3: CASSFLGLSEAFF
size: -
V: TRBV5-4
J: TRBJ1-1
D: -

DNA: TGTGCCAGCAGCCAGACACCCTCCTCGGGGGAGCAGTACTTC
CDR3: CASSQTPSSGEQYF
size: -
V: TRBV7-9
J: TRBJ2-7
D: -

DNA: TGTGCCAGCAGTGAGTCGGAGGGCAAAATTTACGAGCAGTACTTC
CDR3: CASSESEGKIYEQYF
size: -
V: TRBV2
J: TRBJ2-7
D: -

DNA: TGTGCCAGCAGCAAAAGGGAGGGAACAGCGTATGAAAAACTGTTTTTT
CDR3: CASSKREGTAYEKLFF
size: -
V: TRBV21-1
J: TRBJ1-4
D: -

DNA: TGTGCCAGCAGTGGGACAGGGAGGAACACTGAAGCTTTCTTT
CDR3: CASSGTGRNTEAFF
size: -
V: TRBV2
J: TRBJ1-1
D: TRBD1

DNA: TGTGCCAGCAGTGAAGTCCAAGAGACCCAGTACTTC
CDR3: CASSEVQETQYF
size: -
V: TRBV2
J: TRBJ2-5
D: -

DNA: TGCGCCAGCAGCCAAGATGTTGGGACAGATACGCAGTATTTT
CDR3: CASSQDVGTDTQYF
size: -
V: TRBV4-3
J: TRBJ2-3
D: -

DNA: TGTGCCAGCAGTCCATGGGACATCGATCAGCCCCAGCATTTT
CDR3: CASSPWDIDQPQHF
size: -
V: TRBV7-2
J: TRBJ1-5
D: -

DNA: TGTGCCAGCAGAGAAGGGGGGAGCATTCAGCCCCAGCATTTT
CDR3: CASREGGSIQPQHF
size: -
V: TRBV28
J: TRBJ1-5
D: -

DNA: TGTGCCAGCAGCGTAGAGGGCAGGGATGGAAACACCATATATTTT
CDR3: CASSVEGRDGNTIYF
size: -
V: TRBV9
J: TRBJ1-3
D: -

DNA: TGTGCCAGCAGCCCCTTTACAACTAATGAAAAACTGTTTTTT
CDR3: CASSPFTTNEKLFF
size: -
V: TRBV7-2
J: TRBJ1-4
D: -

DNA: TGTGCCAGCAAGCGGATAAGTGGGATCCAAGAGACCCAGTACTTC
CDR3: CASKRISGIQETQYF
size: -
V: TRBV6-1
J: TRBJ2-5
D: -

DNA: TGTGCCAGCAGCTTAAACGCGCTCGGCAATCAGCCCCAGCATTTT
CDR3: CASSLNALGNQPQHF
size: -
V: TRBV7-2
J: TRBJ1-5
D: -